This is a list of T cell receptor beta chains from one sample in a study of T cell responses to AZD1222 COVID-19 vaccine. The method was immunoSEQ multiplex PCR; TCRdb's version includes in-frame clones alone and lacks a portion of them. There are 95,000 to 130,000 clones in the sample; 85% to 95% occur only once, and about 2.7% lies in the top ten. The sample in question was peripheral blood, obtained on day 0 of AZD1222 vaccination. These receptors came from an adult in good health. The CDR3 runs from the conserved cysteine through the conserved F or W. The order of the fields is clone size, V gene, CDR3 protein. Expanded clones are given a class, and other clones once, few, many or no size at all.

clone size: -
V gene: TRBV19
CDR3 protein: CASSEEGVNQPQHF

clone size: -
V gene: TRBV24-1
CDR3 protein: CATSDPRDANGGTDTQYF

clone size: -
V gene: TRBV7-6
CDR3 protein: CASSSSTTTYNEQFF

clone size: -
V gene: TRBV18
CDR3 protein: CASSPVRAWDQPQHF

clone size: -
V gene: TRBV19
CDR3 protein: CASRPGFLQPQHF

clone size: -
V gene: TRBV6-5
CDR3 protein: CASSYAPGTADTQYF

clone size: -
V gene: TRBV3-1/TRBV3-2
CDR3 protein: CASSQALEGQPQHF

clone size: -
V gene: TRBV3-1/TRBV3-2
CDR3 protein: CASSLGTGGNQPQHF

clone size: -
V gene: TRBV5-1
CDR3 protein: CASSFLGAENNVLTF

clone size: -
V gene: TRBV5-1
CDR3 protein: CASSLGDRGAGQPQHF

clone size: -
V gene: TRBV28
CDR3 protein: CASRLTGTEQFF

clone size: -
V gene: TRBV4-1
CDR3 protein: CASSQDRSGGGGEQFF

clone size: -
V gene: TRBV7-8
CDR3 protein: CASSLPGEWTEAFF

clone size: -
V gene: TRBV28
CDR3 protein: CASIQGGGYTF

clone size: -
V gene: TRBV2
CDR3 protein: CASGGDQLTDTQYF

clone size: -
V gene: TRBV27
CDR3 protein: CASSSRTGRPEAFF

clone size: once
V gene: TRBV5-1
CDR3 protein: CASSRDRVDGYTF

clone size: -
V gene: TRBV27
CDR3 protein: CASSLQGALQPQHF

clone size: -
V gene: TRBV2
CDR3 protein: CASGSTLNTEAFF

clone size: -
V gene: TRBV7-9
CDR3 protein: CASSPGTSYNSPLHF

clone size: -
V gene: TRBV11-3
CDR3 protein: CASSQGWNTGELFF

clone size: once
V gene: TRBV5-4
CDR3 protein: CASSLARGTNNEQFF

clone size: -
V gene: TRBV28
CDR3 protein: CASSLGQGNEKLFF

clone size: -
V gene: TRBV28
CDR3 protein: CASSSGVGLSKQYF

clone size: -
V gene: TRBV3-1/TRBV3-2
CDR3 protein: CASSQEARYNEQFF

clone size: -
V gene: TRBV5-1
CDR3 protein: CASSPQLVGTEAFF

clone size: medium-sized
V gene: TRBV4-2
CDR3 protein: CASSQDRGSGANVLTF

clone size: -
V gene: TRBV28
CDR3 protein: CASSAGTGGYGYTF

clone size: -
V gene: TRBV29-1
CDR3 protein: CSVAWDGYTF

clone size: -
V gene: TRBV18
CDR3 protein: CASSPPMGETQYF

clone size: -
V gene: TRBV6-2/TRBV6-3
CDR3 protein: CASSDPTHGLAGTYEQYF

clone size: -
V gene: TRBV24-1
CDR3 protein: CATSDETSGGYTF

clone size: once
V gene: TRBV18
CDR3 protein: CASSVVDEAFF

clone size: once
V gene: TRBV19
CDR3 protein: CASSILAVPNEQFF

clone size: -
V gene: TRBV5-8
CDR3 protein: CASSLEGQGGQPQHF

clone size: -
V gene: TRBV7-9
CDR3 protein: CASSPSAARYEQYF

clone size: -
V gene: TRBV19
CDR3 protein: CASSYIGRERAYNEQFF

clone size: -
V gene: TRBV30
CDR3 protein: CAGSGISSYYGYTF

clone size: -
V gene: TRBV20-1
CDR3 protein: CSASRDTEAFF

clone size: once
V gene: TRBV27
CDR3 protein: CASSTTGRYGYTF

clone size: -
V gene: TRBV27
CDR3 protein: CASRSTDRAKNIQYF

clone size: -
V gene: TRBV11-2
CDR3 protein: CASSLDEHHGYTF

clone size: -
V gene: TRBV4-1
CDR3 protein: CASSQARNQPQHF

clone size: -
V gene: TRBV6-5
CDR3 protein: CASRPDRDYGYTF

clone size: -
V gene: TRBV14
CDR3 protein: CASSRQGANTGELFF

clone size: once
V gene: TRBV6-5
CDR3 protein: CASRKIAGGETQYF

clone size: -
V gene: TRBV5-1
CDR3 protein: CASSPSIRGAIDGYTF

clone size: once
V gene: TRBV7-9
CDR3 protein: CASSQFINEKLFF

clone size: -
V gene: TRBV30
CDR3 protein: CAWSWDRLNSPLHF

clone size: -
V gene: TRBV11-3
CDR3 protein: CASSLGGYNEQFF